This T cell receptor (beta chain) was found in a study of immune cell composition in non-small cell lung cancer. Overall study results and limits: Tumour-reactive clones were not shown to match dominant in vivo tumour clones. Tumour TCR-beta clonality showed no significant link to smoking pack-years.

V was shortened by 5 bases and J by 3 bases, with 10 bases between the two germline ends. CDR1 is SEHNR and CDR2 is FQNEAQ in the germline V gene (reference sequence). This CDR3 is 13 amino acids long. Here immunoSEQ multiplex PCR was the method, and the copy in TCRdb shows in-frame clones only, minus some. The sample lists 4,700 or so clones; around 64% were seen once. As concerns this clone: The antigen is not known.

Genomic DNA came from frozen unsorted single-cell suspensions. The source material was lung tumor tissue. The clonotype comes from a human donor with non-small cell lung cancer. The J gene is TRBJ1-2, the V gene TRBV7-9; D is perhaps TRBD1 (5 bases). The CDR3 spells CASSRGSYYGYTF. In DNA, the CDR3 is TGTGCCAGCAGCCGGGGGAGCTACTATGGCTACACCTTC.